Listed here are 13 T cell receptor beta chains from one sample, sequenced in a study of response to subunit inactivated influenza vaccine. MiXCR was run by TCRdb on the RT-PCR reads, yielding one entry per CDR3 protein. Of around 530,000 distinct CDR3 sequences listed, 16% were seen once; the top ten hold 2.5% to 3.5%. The sample was CD4+ T cells sorted from PBMCs, taken around 25 months after vaccination. The receptors shown here come from a man in his fifties or sixties who received an inactivated influenza vaccine.

This clonotype was counted ten times or more. The chain has TRBV12-3 or TRBV12-4 and TRBJ2-4, with D perhaps given as TRBD1 or TRBD2 (5 bases each). V was trimmed by 2 bases and J by 7 bases, leaving 6 bases between them. This CDR3 contains 12 residues. The CDR3 region has the DNA TGTGCCAGCAGTTTATGGGGGAACATTCAGTACTTC. Translated: CASSLWGNIQYF.

The chain links TRBV7-2 to TRBJ2-1; 8 bases fit TRBD1. Germline V CDR1 and CDR2: SGHTA, FQGNSA. This CDR3 has 18 residues. J lost 4 bases, V lost 0 bases, and 11 bases had no gene match. The CDR3 sequence is CASSLAASGQGFYNEQFF. As DNA, the CDR3 is TGTGCCAGCAGCTTAGCTGCTAGTGGACAGGGCTTTTACAATGAGCAGTTCTTC.

The rearrangement joins TRBV10-3 to TRBJ2-5, with unresolved D. Germline assignment: CDR1 ENHRY and CDR2 SYGVKD. CDR3 length: 13 residues. The V gene lost 2 bases and the J gene lost 0 bases, with 4 bases spanning the gap. The CDR3 sequence: CAISERNQETQYF. CDR3 nucleotides: TGTGCCATCAGTGAGCGCAACCAAGAGACCCAGTACTTC.

The sample holds a few counts of this clonotype. The gene calls are TRBV7-9 and TRBJ2-7; 10 bases align to TRBD1. The V and J ends lost 0 bases and 5 bases, in that order; junction bases with no gene match: 7. The CDR3 is 16 amino acids. Germline V lookup: CDR1 SEHNR, CDR2 FQNEAQ (reference sequence). The CDR3 region is CASSLALGQGTHEQYF. CDR3 DNA: TGTGCCAGCAGCTTAGCGTTGGGACAGGGGACGCACGAGCAGTACTTC.

This chain connects TRBV3-1 to TRBJ2-5; 7 nucleotides agree with TRBD2. The CDR3 spans 14 residues. Losses at the gene ends were 4 bases for V and 5 bases for J; bases not matched to a gene: 7. Germline CDR1 reads LGHDT; CDR2 reads YNNKEL (reference sequence). The DNA for the CDR3 is TGTGCCAGCAGCCGAGCGGGGTCAAGGGAGACCCAGTACTTC. As protein: CASSRAGSRETQYF.

This clonotype was counted between two and nine times. The V call is TRBV7-6, the J call TRBJ2-7; D unclear. CDR1 is SGHVS and CDR2 is FNYEAQ in the germline V gene. The CDR3 has 16 residues. The V gene lost 3 bases and the J gene lost 1 base, with 16 bases spanning the gap. CDR3 nucleotides: TGTGCCAGCAGCTTCTTCTCATCCGGCGGTTCCTACGAGCAGTACTTC. Translation: CASSFFSSGGSYEQYF. Full variable domain (outside the CDR3, taken from reference TRBV7-6 and TRBJ2-7): GAGVSQSPRYKVTKRGQDVALRCDPISGHVSLYWYRQALGQGPEFLTYFNYEAQQDKSGLPNDRFSAERPEGSISTLTIQRTEQRDSAMYRCASSFFSSGGSYEQYFGPGTRLTVT.

This clonotype was found a few times. Here the CDR3 DNA reads TGTGCCAGCAGCTTTGACATGTGGGACGAGCAGTACTTC. This gives the protein CASSFDMWDEQYF. The V call is TRBV7-9, the J call TRBJ2-7, with unresolved D. The CDR3 loop spans 13 amino acids. The ends were cut back, 3 bases at V and 5 bases at J, with 11 bases in the middle. The germline V gene has CDR1 SEHNR and CDR2 FQNEAQ (reference sequence).

This clonotype has more than one count but fewer than ten. V gene TRBV18 combines with J gene TRBJ2-3; the D call may be TRBD1 or TRBD2 (6 bases each). V was clipped by 1 base and J by 1 base, with 12 bases between them. This CDR3 has 16 residues. CDR1 and CDR2 from the germline V gene are KGHSH and LQKENI. This CDR3 is CASSPRGGSRTDTQYF. CDR3 nucleotides: TGTGCCAGCTCACCACGAGGGGGGAGCCGCACAGATACGCAGTATTTT. Complete variable domain (other parts from reference TRBV18 and TRBJ2-3): NAGVMQNPRHLVRRRGQEARLRCSPMKGHSHVYWYRQLPEEGLKFMVYLQKENIIDESGMPKERFSAEFPKEGPSILRIQQVVRGDSAAYFCASSPRGGSRTDTQYFGPGTRLTVL.

The table lists this clonotype with many counts. V usage is TRBV20-1 and J usage is TRBJ1-5, with 7 bases lining up with TRBD1. The V segment lost 3 bases and the J segment 9 bases; nucleotides outside the gene matches: 8. CDR1 and CDR2 (germline): DFQATT, SNEGSKA (reference sequence). The CDR3 contains 13 residues. This chain's CDR3 is CSARGQSVGPQHF. The DNA of the CDR3 is TGCAGTGCTAGGGGACAGTCAGTGGGGCCCCAGCATTTT.

The chain is built from TRBV11-2 and TRBJ2-4; D is perhaps TRBD1 (5 bases). CDR1 and CDR2 from the germline V gene are SGHAT and FQNNGV. The CDR3 is 11 residues long. V lost 8 bases to trimming and J lost 8 bases, with 10 bases between them. CDR3 protein: CASSRADIQYF. CDR3 sequence (DNA): TGTGCCAGCTCCAGGGCGGACATTCAGTACTTC.

Many counts were recorded for this clonotype. The chain has TRBV9 and TRBJ2-3; 7 positions match TRBD2. The CDR3 is 14 amino acids. After removal of 0 bases from V and 3 bases from J, the junction contained 1 base not matched to a gene. Looked up from germline, CDR1 is SGDLS and CDR2 is YYNGEE. The CDR3 nucleotides are TGTGCCAGCAGCGTAGTGGGGGGGACAGATACGCAGTATTTT. This codes for CASSVVGGTDTQYF.

The chain carries TRBV6-2 or TRBV6-3 and TRBJ2-5; TRBD1 might be the D (8 bases). V was shortened by 6 bases and J by 3 bases, with 20 bases between the two germline ends. There are 16 residues in the CDR3. The germline V gene has CDR1 MNHEY and CDR2 SVGEGT. The CDR3 DNA reads TGTGCCAGCAGACCTATCGGACAGGGAGGGGAAGAGACCCAGTACTTC. The encoded protein is CASRPIGQGGEETQYF.

This clonotype was observed a few times. V usage is TRBV24-1 and J usage is TRBJ2-5; perhaps TRBD1 as D (5 bases). Trimming cost V 4 bases and J 1 base, with 9 bases left between them. There are 14 residues in the CDR3. Per germline, CDR1 KGHDR and CDR2 SFDVKD. The CDR3 sequence: CATSEPDSQETQYF. The CDR3 DNA reads TGTGCCACCAGTGAACCCGACAGCCAAGAGACCCAGTACTTC.